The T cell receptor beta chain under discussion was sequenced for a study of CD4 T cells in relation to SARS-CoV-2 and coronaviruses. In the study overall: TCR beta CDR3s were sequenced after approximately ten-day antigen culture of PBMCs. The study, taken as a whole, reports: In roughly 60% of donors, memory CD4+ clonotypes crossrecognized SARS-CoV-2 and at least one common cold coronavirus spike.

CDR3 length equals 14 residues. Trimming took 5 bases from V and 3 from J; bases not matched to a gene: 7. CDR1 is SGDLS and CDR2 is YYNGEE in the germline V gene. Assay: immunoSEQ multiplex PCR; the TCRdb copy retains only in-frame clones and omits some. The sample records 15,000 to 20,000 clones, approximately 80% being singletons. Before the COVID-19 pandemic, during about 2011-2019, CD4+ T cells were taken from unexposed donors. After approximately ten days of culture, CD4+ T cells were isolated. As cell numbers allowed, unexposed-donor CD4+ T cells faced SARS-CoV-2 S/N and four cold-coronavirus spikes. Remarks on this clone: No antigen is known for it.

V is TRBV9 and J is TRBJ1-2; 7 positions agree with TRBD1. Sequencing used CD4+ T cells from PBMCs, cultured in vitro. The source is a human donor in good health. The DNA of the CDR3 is TGTGCCAGCAGTATAGATCAGGGGGACTATGGCTACACCTTC. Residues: CASSIDQGDYGYTF.